This TCR beta chain was captured by sequencing in a study of T cells in tumors after PD-1 blockade. About the research overall: Some patients also took daily vismodegib 150 mg during anti-PD-1 treatment. Mean per tumor sample: approximately 26,000 templates (about 550-99,264), some 6,000 unique clonotypes.

The same primary tumor site was biopsied both before and after PD-1 blockade. Looked up from germline, CDR1 is SGHRS and CDR2 is YFSETQ. V was pared by 0 bases and J by 3 bases, with 3 bases of the junction left unmatched. The CDR3 sequence is 14 residues long. To note about this clone: Antigen unknown.

Study-wide results and caveats: Peripheral recruitment is suggested, as some novel exhausted tumor clones were in pre-treatment blood.

TCRdb's copy holds only in-frame clones and misses some; the assay was immunoSEQ multiplex PCR. Seen here are several thousand clones, 65% to 70% observed once, and the top ten hold around 9.3%. This sequence originates from a human donor with basal cell carcinoma. J is TRBJ2-7 and V is TRBV5-1; 7 nucleotides line up with TRBD1. The sample here was tumor tissue, taken after anti-PD-1 treatment. The CDR3 DNA is TGCGCCAGCAGCTTGGTACAGGGGAACTACGAGCAGTACTTC. It yields the protein CASSLVQGNYEQYF.